One sample yielded the 30 T cell receptor beta chains listed below, sequenced in a study of blood T cell repertoires in COVID-19. Produced via immunoSEQ multiplex PCR; TCRdb's table is partial and in-frame only. The sample holds 80,000 to 95,000 clones; around 75% are singletons and the top ten take more than 15%. The material sequenced was peripheral blood. These receptors came from a woman aged 80 or older with active or convalescent COVID-19.

V usage is TRBV6-2 or TRBV6-3 and J usage is TRBJ1-2; D gene ambiguous. Germline V gene data show CDR1 as MNHEY and CDR2 as SVGEGT. This CDR3 has 14 residues. The V and J ends lost 1 base and 8 bases respectively, with 14 bases between them. CDR3: CASSYFEFGVGYTF. CDR3 DNA: TGTGCCAGCAGTTACTTCGAGTTCGGAGTCGGCTACACCTTC.

The chain combines TRBV7-2 with TRBJ2-7, with TRBD1 as a possible D gene (5 bases). The CDR3 consists of 13 residues. From germline, CDR1 is SGHTA and CDR2 FQGNSA. V lost 1 base and J lost 4, with 8 bases in between. The CDR3: CASSLGRDYEQYF. The CDR3 nucleotides read TGTGCCAGCAGCTTAGGCAGGGATTACGAGCAGTACTTC.

This clone was counted between two and nine times. The chain's CDR3 is CASSSGQKYTDTQYF. CDR3 bases: TGTGCCAGCAGCTCCGGACAGAAGTACACAGATACGCAGTATTTT. V and J are TRBV5-6 and TRBJ2-3; a weak D match, TRBD1 (6 bases). This CDR3 contains 15 residues. V was shortened by 3 bases and J by 2 bases, with 13 bases between the two germline ends. CDR1 is SGHDT and CDR2 is YYEEEE in the germline V gene.

The V gene is TRBV5-1, the J gene TRBJ2-3, with a possible D match to TRBD2 (7 bases). Germline CDR1 and CDR2: SGHRS and YFSETQ. This CDR3 is built from 17 residues. Trimming removed 0 bases from V and 1 base from J, with 15 bases in between. As DNA, the CDR3 is TGCGCCAGCAGCTTGGCCGGGGGGCAAATGGGCACAGATACGCAGTATTTT. Translated, it gives CASSLAGGQMGTDTQYF.

The chain is built from TRBV7-2 and TRBJ1-2; TRBD1 might be the D (6 bases). The CDR3 sequence is 16 residues long. The V end lost 4 bases, the J end lost 0 bases, and 15 bases lay between the germline ends. Germline lookup yields CDR1 SGHTA and CDR2 FQGNSA. The DNA of the CDR3 is TGTGCCAGCAGCTACAAAGCACAGGGCCCTAACTATGGCTACACCTTC. It translates to CASSYKAQGPNYGYTF.

This rearrangement joins TRBV27 to TRBJ2-3, with 12 bases identical to TRBD2. From germline, CDR1 is MNHEY and CDR2 SMNVEV (reference sequence). This CDR3 comprises 18 residues. V trimming: 3 bases; J trimming: 2 bases; junction bases outside the gene matches: 9. CDR3 bases: TGTGCCAGCAGTTTGAAACTAGGACTAGCGGGGTACACAGATACGCAGTATTTT. Translating it yields CASSLKLGLAGYTDTQYF.

The chain carries TRBV28 and TRBJ1-2; D uncertain. CDR3 length equals 13 residues. The V end was cut by 3 bases, the J end by 8 bases, with 13 bases between. Germline loops: CDR1 MDHEN, CDR2 SYDVKM. The CDR3 sequence: CASSFDTKSGYTF. The CDR3 nucleotides read TGTGCCAGCAGTTTTGACACGAAGAGCGGCTACACCTTC.

This clone came up once. The CDR3 DNA reads as TGCGCCAGCAATCAGGGGTTATCGAGCACAGATACGCAGTATTTT. It yields the protein CASNQGLSSTDTQYF. The chain links TRBV4-3 to TRBJ2-3; possible D gene TRBD1, 6 bases. Trimming pared 7 bases from V and 0 bases from J, leaving 14 bases between. The CDR3 consists of 15 residues. CDR1 LGHNA and CDR2 YSLEER come from the germline V gene.

The chain employs TRBV5-6 and TRBJ1-1, with TRBD1 matching 7 bases. CDR1 SGHDT and CDR2 YYEEEE come from the germline V gene. The CDR3 has 11 residues. V lost 4 bases to trimming and J lost 7 bases; unmatched junction nucleotides: 1. The CDR3 loop is CASSDRVEAFF. CDR3 in DNA: TGTGCCAGCAGCGACAGGGTTGAAGCTTTCTTT.

The chain uses TRBV30 and TRBJ2-7; 8 bases map to TRBD1. CDR3 length equals 14 residues. V shed 4 bases, J shed 6 bases, and the junction held 11 bases outside the gene matches. CDR1 and CDR2 from the germline V gene are GTSNPN and SVGIG (reference sequence). CDR3 sequence reads: CAWTRGLATGEQYF. In DNA form, the CDR3 reads TGTGCCTGGACCAGGGGGCTAGCGACGGGCGAGCAGTACTTC.

The CDR3 here is CASSQDGRNTEAFF. In DNA form, the CDR3 reads TGCGCCAGCAGCCAAGATGGGCGGAACACTGAAGCTTTCTTT. This chain joins TRBV4-3 and TRBJ1-1; no reliable D call. The V end lost 0 bases, the J end lost 1 base, and 6 bases lay between the germline ends. Germline V gives CDR1 LGHNA, CDR2 YSLEER. CDR3 length: 14 amino acids.

The CDR3 sequence: CASSYAGRFNEKLFF. The CDR3 DNA reads TGTGCCAGCAGCTACGCGGGCCGATTTAATGAAAAACTGTTTTTT. This rearrangement joins TRBV5-6 to TRBJ1-4; unclear D gene. CDR1 is SGHDT and CDR2 is YYEEEE in the germline V gene. Between the trimmed V and J ends, which lost 3 bases and 4 bases, there was a span of 13 bases. This CDR3 region has 15 residues.

This clone has only one observation. The chain has TRBV27 and TRBJ1-5; TRBD1 matches 9 bases. The germline gives CDR1 MNHEY, CDR2 SMNVEV (reference sequence). The CDR3 length is 14 residues. V lost 3 bases and J lost 4; bases outside the gene matches: 1. CDR3 DNA: TGTGCCAGCAGTTTGACAGGGGGGAATCAGCCCCAGCATTTT. The encoded protein is CASSLTGGNQPQHF.

This clone was seen more than once but under ten times. This sequence joins TRBV6-5 and TRBJ2-7; 12 positions match TRBD2. The CDR3 covers 15 residues. Trimming took 3 bases from V and 7 from J; bases not matched to a gene: 7. Germline CDR1 MNHEY, CDR2 SVGAGI. The CDR3 reads CASSYSRLAGVEQYF. The CDR3 coding sequence is TGTGCCAGCAGTTATTCCCGACTAGCGGGGGTTGAGCAGTACTTC.

This sequence joins TRBV5-4 and TRBJ2-1; no firm D call. Deletions cut 6 bases from V and 0 bases from J, with 19 bases between. The CDR3 totals 17 residues. Germline V gene data show CDR1 as SGHNT and CDR2 as YYREEE (reference sequence). In DNA form, the CDR3 reads TGTGCCAGCACCCTGACGGAGTCCATAAGCTCCTACAATGAGCAGTTCTTC. This sequence encodes CASTLTESISSYNEQFF. The whole variable domain, filled in from reference TRBV5-4 and TRBJ2-1, reads ETGVTQSPTHLIKTRGQQVTLRCSSQSGHNTVSWYQQALGQGPQFIFQYYREEENGRGNFPPRFSGLQFPNYSSELNVNALELDDSALYLCASTLTESISSYNEQFFGPGTRLTVL.

This chain links TRBV7-9 with TRBJ2-1, with 8 bases identical to TRBD2. The CDR3 runs to 13 residues. V gave up 4 bases and J gave up 8 bases; unmatched junction bases: 4. The germline V gene encodes CDR1 SEHNR and CDR2 FQNEAQ (reference sequence). The CDR3 loop is CASSSTAGDEQFF. In DNA form, the CDR3 reads TGTGCCAGCAGCTCAACAGCGGGGGATGAGCAGTTCTTC.

The V and J genes are TRBV7-5 and TRBJ2-7; the table's D call TRBD2 went unverified against the DNA. TRBV7-5 is a pseudogene locus. The CDR3 is made up of 15 amino acids. CDR3 nucleotide sequence: TGTGCCAGAAGCTTAGTGGCGGGGCGAGTGTACGAGCAGTACTTC. Translating it yields CARSLVAGRVYEQYF.

This clone was observed a few times. This chain connects TRBV7-2 to TRBJ1-5, with D hard to call. CDR1 and CDR2 from the germline V gene are SGHTA and FQGNSA. Trimming took 3 bases from V and 1 from J, leaving 10 bases between them. The CDR3 is made up of 15 amino acids. CDR3 region: CASSFSRRSNQPQHF. The CDR3 DNA sequence: TGTGCCAGCAGCTTCTCTCGGCGGAGCAATCAGCCCCAGCATTTT.

This sequence joins TRBV19 and TRBJ2-5; TRBD2 is a possible D gene (5 bases). Germline V lookup: CDR1 LNHDA, CDR2 SQIVND (reference sequence). Trimming stripped 10 bases from V and 5 bases from J, with 23 bases between. The CDR3 loop spans 15 amino acids. The CDR3: CATTSSGLRGETQYF. The CDR3 DNA follows: TGTGCCACTACCTCCTCTGGACTCAGAGGGGAGACCCAGTACTTC.

This clone was seen a single time. The chain has TRBV28 and TRBJ1-5, with D possibly TRBD1 on 5 matching bases. V gave up 6 bases and J gave up 6 bases, with 21 bases separating them. The CDR3 is 16 residues long. Germline V gives CDR1 MDHEN, CDR2 SYDVKM. CDR3 protein: CASRSRGGSSGQPQHF. The CDR3 DNA follows: TGTGCCAGCAGGAGTAGGGGAGGATCAAGTGGTCAGCCCCAGCATTTT.

The rearrangement links TRBV30 to TRBJ1-2; 7 bases are a match to TRBD1. The germline V gene has CDR1 GTSNPN and CDR2 SVGIG (reference sequence). The V and J ends lost 2 bases and 7 bases, in that order; junction bases with no gene match: 4. The CDR3 loop spans 12 amino acids. Here the CDR3 DNA reads TGTGCCTGGAGTCGACAGGGTTTTGGCTACACCTTC. This gives the protein CAWSRQGFGYTF. The whole variable domain, remainder taken from reference TRBV30 and TRBJ1-2, is SQTIHQWPATLVQPVGSPLSLECTVEGTSNPNLYWYRQAAGRGLQLLFYSVGIGQISSEVPQNLSASRPQDRQFILSSKKLLLSDSGFYLCAWSRQGFGYTFGSGTRLTVV.

J is TRBJ2-5 and V is TRBV6-1, with 10 bases identical to TRBD2. This CDR3 comprises 18 residues. Trimming removed 1 base from V and 2 bases from J; junction bases left unmatched: 10. Germline loops: CDR1 MNHNS, CDR2 SASEGT. CDR3 sequence (DNA): TGTGCCAGCAGTGAAGAAGGAAGACTAGCGGGTTCTCAAGAGACCCAGTACTTC. It codes for CASSEEGRLAGSQETQYF.

The chain joins TRBV4-2 to TRBJ1-2, with 7 bases fitting TRBD1. Looked up from germline, CDR1 is LGHNA and CDR2 is YNFKEQ. This CDR3 is 14 amino acids long. V gave up 5 bases and J gave up 8 bases; unmatched junction bases: 11. The CDR3 coding sequence is TGTGCCAGCAGCTTTACGGAGGGGGCGAAGGGCTACACCTTC. Its translation: CASSFTEGAKGYTF.

This chain uses TRBV29-1 with TRBJ2-2; 8 nucleotides line up with TRBD1. Germline V gene data show CDR1 as SQVTM and CDR2 as ANQGSEA. The V and J ends lost 5 bases and 4 bases, in that order; junction bases with no gene match: 9. The CDR3 consists of 15 residues. CDR3 region: CSVTRVDRATGELFF. The CDR3, as DNA: TGCAGCGTTACAAGAGTGGACAGGGCCACCGGGGAGCTGTTTTTT.

The chain links TRBV28 to TRBJ2-7, with 7 bases matching TRBD1. The junction had 8 bases not matched to a gene; V was cut back by 6 bases and J by 6 bases. The CDR3 consists of 13 residues. The germline V gene encodes CDR1 MDHEN and CDR2 SYDVKM. CDR3 bases: TGTGCCAGCAGGCGACAGGGAAGCGGCGAGCAGTACTTC. Translation: CASRRQGSGEQYF. The variable domain in full, completed from reference TRBV28 and TRBJ2-7, reads DVKVTQSSRYLVKRTGEKVFLECVQDMDHENMFWYRQDPGLGLRLIYFSYDVKMKEKGDIPEGYSVSREKKERFSLILESASTNQTSMYLCASRRQGSGEQYFGPGTRLTVT.

This chain uses TRBV5-1 with TRBJ2-2, with TRBD1 matching 9 bases. Germline V gene sequence: CDR1 SGHRS, CDR2 YFSETQ. The length of the CDR3 is 16 residues. Losses at the gene ends were 0 bases for V and 3 bases for J; bases not matched to a gene: 3. CDR3 region: CASSLGDRVYTGELFF. The CDR3 DNA follows: TGCGCCAGCAGCTTGGGGGACAGGGTATACACCGGGGAGCTGTTTTTT.

This sequence joins TRBV19 and TRBJ2-7; 7 bases agree with TRBD1. Germline V lookup: CDR1 LNHDA, CDR2 SQIVND (reference sequence). The CDR3 runs 14 residues. After removal of 4 bases from V and 6 bases from J, the junction contained 9 bases not matched to a gene. CDR3 nucleotides: TGTGCCAGTAGTACCGGGACAGCCGCCTCCGAGCAGTACTTC. Translating gives CASSTGTAASEQYF.

The J gene is TRBJ2-1, the V gene TRBV7-2, with 7 bases aligning to TRBD2. CDR1 is SGHTA and CDR2 is FQGNSA in the germline V gene. This CDR3 region has 16 residues. The V segment lost 0 bases and the J segment 0 bases; nucleotides outside the gene matches: 2. The CDR3 DNA reads as TGTGCCAGCAGCTTAGCGGGGGGGATCTCCTACAATGAGCAGTTCTTC. This gives the protein CASSLAGGISYNEQFF.

There are a few counts of this clone. The chain employs TRBV7-2 and TRBJ2-7; a weak D match, TRBD2 (5 bases). V was clipped by 2 bases and J by 4 bases, with 9 bases between them. CDR3 size: 13 residues. Germline-derived CDR1 and CDR2 are SGHTA and FQGNSA. The CDR3 DNA is TGTGCCAGCAGCTTAACGGGGAATTACGAGCAGTACTTC. Translating gives CASSLTGNYEQYF.

CDR3 sequence: CASSPRDSSTGELFF. The DNA for the CDR3 is TGTGCCAGCTCACCAAGGGACAGCAGTACCGGGGAGCTGTTTTTT. The chain recombines TRBV18 with TRBJ2-2, with TRBD1 matching over 7 bases. CDR3 length equals 15 residues. The germline V gene encodes CDR1 KGHSH and CDR2 LQKENI. The J segment lost 5 bases and the V segment lost 2 bases, leaving 5 bases of the junction unmatched.